Shown below are 32 T cell receptor beta chains from a single sample sequenced in a study of technical replicates of blood from a handful of donors. Repertoires were generated with immunoSEQ multiplex PCR, while TCRdb's copy carries only in-frame clones and drops some. This sample yields approximately 75,000 clones, of which around nine tenths are seen a single time; 0.41% belongs to the top ten. Sequencing was carried out using T cells isolated from PBMCs. All receptors derive from a human donor in good health.

The chain is built from TRBV7-2 and TRBJ2-1; no reliable D call. V was cut by 2 bases and J by 6 bases, with 5 bases left in between. Germline CDR1 is SGHTA and CDR2 is FQGNSA. The CDR3 is 12 residues long. The CDR3 DNA is TGTGCCAGCAGCTTATGGGCCAATGAGCAGTTCTTC. This codes for CASSLWANEQFF.

The chain is built from TRBV7-2 and TRBJ2-7; no reliable D call. Germline V gene lookup returns CDR1 SGHTA and CDR2 FQGNSA. The CDR3 runs 12 residues. Trimming cost V 3 bases and J 3 bases, with 6 bases left between them. CDR3 sequence: CASSFNSYEQYF. In DNA form, the CDR3 reads TGTGCCAGCAGCTTCAACAGCTACGAGCAGTACTTC.

The chain joins TRBV15 to TRBJ2-7; 9 nucleotides align to TRBD2. There are 15 residues in the CDR3. V shed 0 bases and J 6 bases; nucleotides not matched to a gene: 6. CDR1 is LNHNV and CDR2 is YYDKDF in the germline V gene (reference sequence). For the CDR3, the DNA is TGTGCCACCAGCAGAGATTGGGAACTAGCGGGCGAGCAGTACTTC. Translated: CATSRDWELAGEQYF.

V gene TRBV30 combines with J gene TRBJ1-1; 9 nucleotides agree with TRBD1. Per the germline V gene, CDR1 is GTSNPN and CDR2 is SVGIG (reference sequence). Germline trimming cut 4 bases from V and 1 base from J; bases unmatched to any gene: 4. The CDR3 extends over 14 amino acids. The CDR3 loop is CAWNPGQGNTEAFF. In DNA, the CDR3 is TGTGCCTGGAATCCGGGACAGGGGAACACTGAAGCTTTCTTT. Full variable domain (missing parts from reference TRBV30 and TRBJ1-1): SQTIHQWPATLVQPVGSPLSLECTVEGTSNPNLYWYRQAAGRGLQLLFYSVGIGQISSEVPQNLSASRPQDRQFILSSKKLLLSDSGFYLCAWNPGQGNTEAFFGQGTRLTVV.

This chain joins TRBV5-6 and TRBJ2-2, with D perhaps TRBD1 (5 bases). This CDR3 spans 14 amino acids. From germline, CDR1 is SGHDT and CDR2 YYEEEE. V gave up 6 bases and J gave up 6 bases, with 15 bases separating them. The CDR3 region has the DNA TGTGCCAGCACCCAGGGATTAGGGGCCGGGGAGCTGTTTTTT. Amino acids: CASTQGLGAGELFF.

The rearrangement joins TRBV5-1 to TRBJ2-7; 10 bases line up with TRBD1. The germline V gene has CDR1 SGHRS and CDR2 YFSETQ. The V gene end was trimmed by 2 bases and the J gene end by 2 bases; junction bases not matched to a gene: 7. The CDR3 totals 16 residues. The chain's CDR3 is CASSFRGQGEAYEQYF. The CDR3 DNA sequence: TGCGCCAGCAGCTTCAGAGGACAGGGGGAAGCCTACGAGCAGTACTTC.

The chain carries TRBV9 and TRBJ2-7; 7 bases agree with TRBD2. J gave up 3 bases and V 0 bases, and 6 bases lay outside the gene matches. The germline V gene has CDR1 SGDLS and CDR2 YYNGEE. This CDR3 region has 15 residues. The CDR3 nucleotides read TGTGCCAGCAGCGTAGCTGGCGGGAGTTTCTACGAGCAGTACTTC. It is translated as CASSVAGGSFYEQYF.

The rearrangement uses TRBV9 and TRBJ2-1, with D possibly being TRBD2 (6 bases). V lost 4 bases and J lost 8, with 19 bases in between. The CDR3 is 15 residues long. Germline CDR1 reads SGDLS; CDR2 reads YYNGEE. DNA for the CDR3: TGTGCCAGCAGCATCCGACCTAAGCGGGTAGATGAGCAGTTCTTC. It codes for CASSIRPKRVDEQFF.

The chain joins TRBV9 to TRBJ1-1; 8 nucleotides agree with TRBD1. The V gene's germline CDR1 is SGDLS and CDR2 YYNGEE. Trimming took 4 bases from V and 11 from J; bases not matched to a gene: 16. The CDR3 extends over 15 amino acids. As DNA, the CDR3 is TGTGCCAGCAGCTCGGAAACACAGGGGGAGGTGGAGGCTTTCTTT. Its translation is CASSSETQGEVEAFF.

The chain carries TRBV9 and TRBJ2-2, with 7 bases lining up with TRBD1. Germline CDR1 is SGDLS and CDR2 is YYNGEE. The CDR3 sequence is 14 residues long. Unmatched junction bases numbered 1, after V lost 5 bases and J lost 0 bases. The DNA for the CDR3 is TGTGCCAGCAGAGGACAGGCGAACACCGGGGAGCTGTTTTTT. This sequence encodes CASRGQANTGELFF.

J is TRBJ2-7 and V is TRBV6-5; 7 bases are shared with TRBD2. The germline V gene encodes CDR1 MNHEY and CDR2 SVGAGI. The CDR3 is 15 amino acids. The J segment lost 3 bases and the V segment lost 2 bases, leaving 7 bases of the junction unmatched. The CDR3 sequence is CASSYGGSGVYEQYF. As DNA, the CDR3 is TGTGCCAGCAGTTACGGGGGGAGCGGGGTCTACGAGCAGTACTTC.

The CDR3 loop is CASSIGATNTGELFF. CDR3 coding DNA: TGTGCCAGTAGTATTGGGGCAACGAACACCGGGGAGCTGTTTTTT. The chain is built from TRBV19 and TRBJ2-2; perhaps TRBD1 as D (5 bases). V lost 3 bases to trimming and J lost 0 bases, with 8 bases between them. This CDR3 is built from 15 residues. The germline gives CDR1 LNHDA, CDR2 SQIVND (reference sequence).

The CDR3 nucleotides read TGTGCCAGCAGTGAATTTGGCTTGAACACTGAAGCTTTCTTT. It translates to CASSEFGLNTEAFF. The genes are TRBV6-1 and TRBJ1-1, with D unresolved. Germline CDR1 and CDR2: MNHNS and SASEGT. This CDR3 is 14 amino acids long. Trimming took 2 bases from V and 0 from J, leaving 7 bases between them.

The rearrangement links TRBV9 to TRBJ1-3, with D maybe TRBD1 (5 bases). Per the germline V gene, CDR1 is SGDLS and CDR2 is YYNGEE. The CDR3 is 17 amino acids. Trimming shortened V by 0 bases and J by 2 bases, and 15 bases separated the two germline ends. The DNA of the CDR3 is TGTGCCAGCAGCGTAGCTCCCCAGGGCCGGGCTGGAAACACCATATATTTT. It specifies CASSVAPQGRAGNTIYF.

The chain links TRBV28 to TRBJ2-1, with D perhaps matching TRBD1 (6 bases). V was cut by 5 bases and J by 7 bases, with 21 bases left in between. The CDR3 has 16 amino acids. Germline lookup yields CDR1 MDHEN and CDR2 SYDVKM. The CDR3 protein is CASSEGSRGRMNEQFF. CDR3 DNA: TGTGCCAGCAGTGAGGGGAGCAGGGGAAGAATGAATGAGCAGTTCTTC.

This rearrangement joins TRBV27 to TRBJ1-1; 8 bases map to TRBD1. Looked up from germline, CDR1 is MNHEY and CDR2 is SMNVEV (reference sequence). V trimming: 6 bases; J trimming: 3 bases; junction bases outside the gene matches: 9. The CDR3 runs to 15 residues. Here the CDR3 reads CASSRSTGAYTEAFF. For the CDR3, the DNA is TGTGCCAGCAGCCGATCGACAGGGGCCTACACTGAAGCTTTCTTT.

This clone appeared a few times. The chain combines TRBV29-1 with TRBJ1-2, with D perhaps TRBD1 (6 bases). The CDR3 extends over 19 amino acids. The V gene lost 7 bases and the J gene lost 3 bases, with 33 bases spanning the gap. Germline CDR1 SQVTM, CDR2 ANQGSEA. CDR3 residues: CSASGVPQEQRGFDYGYTF. CDR3 sequence (DNA): TGCAGCGCCTCAGGAGTACCTCAAGAACAGAGGGGGTTCGACTATGGCTACACCTTC.

The chain links TRBV6-6 to TRBJ2-2; no clear D. Per the germline V gene, CDR1 is MNHNY and CDR2 is SVGAGI (reference sequence). V lost 6 bases and J lost 4, with 6 bases in between. This CDR3 contains 12 residues. The CDR3 DNA is TGTGCCAGCAGCCTCGTCACCGGGGAGCTGTTTTTT. Its translation: CASSLVTGELFF.

This sequence joins TRBV2 and TRBJ2-7, with D possibly TRBD1 on 6 matching bases. This CDR3 region has 15 residues. From germline, CDR1 is SNHLY and CDR2 FYNNEI. V lost 6 bases and J 3 bases, leaving 18 bases between the germline ends. For the CDR3, the DNA is TGTGCCAGCAGCGCGGACAGAGAATACAACTACGAGCAGTACTTC. Protein product: CASSADREYNYEQYF.

This clone is a singleton in its sample. The chain couples TRBV29-1 to TRBJ2-2; 7 bases map to TRBD2. The germline V gene encodes CDR1 SQVTM and CDR2 ANQGSEA. The CDR3 spans 15 residues. V dropped 8 bases and J dropped 7; count of bases not matched to a gene: 16. The CDR3 coding sequence is TGCAGCTCCGCATCCGGGACTACCAATATCGGGGAGCTGTTTTTT. Translating it yields CSSASGTTNIGELFF.

The chain has TRBV11-3 and TRBJ2-7; 7 nucleotides agree with TRBD1. Germline V lookup: CDR1 SGHNT, CDR2 YENEEA. The CDR3 is 15 amino acids. V lost 10 bases, J lost 0 bases, and 12 bases stayed unmatched. CDR3 amino acids: CATGVSGQSSYEQYF. CDR3 nucleotides: TGTGCCACCGGCGTTTCGGGACAGAGCTCCTACGAGCAGTACTTC.

The CDR3, as DNA: TGTGCCAGCCCCCCAGGGACCTACGAGCAGTACTTC. Translation: CASPPGTYEQYF. The chain combines TRBV6-5 with TRBJ2-7; a possible D gene is TRBD1 (5 bases). The CDR3 is 12 amino acids. The germline CDR1 and CDR2 sequences are MNHEY and SVGAGI. V lost 8 bases and J 2 bases, leaving 10 bases between the germline ends.

The chain links TRBV5-1 to TRBJ1-1; D call uncertain. The CDR3 sequence is 11 residues long. CDR1 and CDR2 from the germline V gene are SGHRS and YFSETQ. Trimming stripped 6 bases from V and 6 bases from J, with 9 bases between. The CDR3, as DNA: TGCGCCAGCATATATCGAGCTGAAGCTTTCTTT. It yields the protein CASIYRAEAFF.

V and J are TRBV19 and TRBJ1-5; D perhaps matches TRBD1 (5 bases). The CDR3 spans 17 residues. Germline V gene lookup returns CDR1 LNHDA and CDR2 SQIVND (reference sequence). V shed 6 bases and J shed 5 bases, with 23 bases lying between them. The CDR3 loop is CASSLIHTGSVDQPQHF. Here the CDR3 DNA reads TGTGCCAGTAGCTTAATCCACACAGGCTCGGTCGATCAGCCCCAGCATTTT.

The chain links TRBV2 to TRBJ2-5; TRBD1 matches 8 bases. The J segment lost 4 bases and the V segment lost 6 bases, leaving 10 bases of the junction unmatched. Germline V CDR1 and CDR2: SNHLY, FYNNEI. The CDR3 spans 15 residues. The CDR3 loop reads CASSLTGEFSETQYF. The CDR3 DNA reads TGTGCCAGCAGCTTGACAGGGGAGTTCTCAGAGACCCAGTACTTC.

The CDR3 nucleotides are TGTGCCAGCAGGAGGGACAGGGCGTCGCAGCCCCAGCATTTT. Residues: CASRRDRASQPQHF. The J gene is TRBJ1-5, the V gene TRBV28, with 9 bases aligning to TRBD1. The germline CDR1 and CDR2 sequences are MDHEN and SYDVKM. CDR3 length: 14 amino acids. V was clipped by 6 bases and J by 7 bases; unmatched bases: 7. Full variable domain (remainder filled in from reference TRBV28 and TRBJ1-5): DVKVTQSSRYLVKRTGEKVFLECVQDMDHENMFWYRQDPGLGLRLIYFSYDVKMKEKGDIPEGYSVSREKKERFSLILESASTNQTSMYLCASRRDRASQPQHFGDGTRLSIL.

In its sample, this clone was seen once. J is TRBJ2-3 and V is TRBV9; D not resolved. Trimming stripped 3 bases from V and 3 bases from J, with 2 bases between. Germline CDR1 SGDLS, CDR2 YYNGEE. This CDR3 has 11 residues. CDR3 DNA sequence: TGTGCCAGCAGCGCTACAGATACGCAGTATTTT. Its translation: CASSATDTQYF. The whole variable domain, remainder taken from reference TRBV9 and TRBJ2-3, is DSGVTQTPKHLITATGQRVTLRCSPRSGDLSVYWYQQSLDQGLQFLIQYYNGEERAKGNILERFSAQQFPDLHSELNLSSLELGDSALYFCASSATDTQYFGPGTRLTVL.

The chain joins TRBV2 to TRBJ1-2; TRBD1 matches 9 bases. The CDR3 has 13 residues. Germline values: CDR1 SNHLY, CDR2 FYNNEI. Unmatched junction bases numbered 5, after V lost 4 bases and J lost 8 bases. The CDR3 spells CASSVRQGDGYTF. The CDR3 DNA follows: TGTGCCAGCAGTGTACGACAGGGGGACGGCTACACCTTC.

The chain recombines TRBV28 with TRBJ1-5; a possible D gene is TRBD1 (5 bases). Trimming left V 3 bases short and J 5 bases short, with 11 bases between. CDR1 MDHEN and CDR2 SYDVKM come from the germline V gene. CDR3 length: 14 residues. The CDR3 DNA follows: TGTGCCAGCAGTTTCCTCACAGGAGATCAGCCCCAGCATTTT. Its translation: CASSFLTGDQPQHF.

V usage is TRBV4-3 and J usage is TRBJ1-3, with D possibly TRBD1 on 5 matching bases. V was clipped by 0 bases and J by 4 bases, with 13 bases between them. CDR3 length: 16 residues. Germline CDR1 reads LGHNA; CDR2 reads YSLEER. The CDR3 DNA reads TGCGCCAGCAGCCAAGATCCGTTGGCAGGGGGAAACACCATATATTTT. Translation: CASSQDPLAGGNTIYF.

V is TRBV5-1 and J is TRBJ1-1; D is perhaps TRBD1 (6 bases). The CDR3 is 15 amino acids. V lost 1 base to trimming and J lost 2 bases, with 12 bases between them. The germline CDR1 and CDR2 sequences are SGHRS and YFSETQ. The CDR3 region has the DNA TGCGCCAGCAGCTTGTACGGACAGCCTAACACTGAAGCTTTCTTT. Its protein product is CASSLYGQPNTEAFF.

The chain has TRBV7-6 and TRBJ2-7; D might be TRBD2 (7 bases). Germline values: CDR1 SGHVS, CDR2 FNYEAQ. V was cut by 1 base and J by 0 bases, with 13 bases left in between. The CDR3 covers 16 residues. In DNA, the CDR3 is TGTGCCAGCAGCTTAGGGGGGGCTAGCGGCTCCTACGAGCAGTACTTC. Translating it yields CASSLGGASGSYEQYF.